This T cell receptor beta chain originates from a study of regulatory T cells in long-lasting Graves disease. Study-wide results and caveats: Persistent disease was associated with favored TRBV28 usage and with favored use of TRBJ1-2 and TRBJ2-5. A limited number of samples was an acknowledged limitation.

Indicated time point: newly diagnosed GD, antithyroid drugs for less than 3 months. PBMC-extracted RNA yielded the TCR library. Patient provenance is recorded as an endocrinology department in Xi'an, China. The CDR3 is 14 residues long. The V end was cut by 1 base, the J end by 4 bases, with 8 bases between. The germline gives CDR1 SGHTA, CDR2 FQGNSA. This clonotype has a count of ten or more. Its antigen is undetermined. Sequencing libraries for TCR beta were prepared with iRepertoire HTBI primers and Arm-PCR of CDR3 regions. Study processing details: Samples revealed about 63 TRBV and about 15 TRBJ segments. TCRdb re-called the multiplex PCR reads with MiXCR, one entry per CDR3 protein. The V and J calls, along with clone size, are taken from TCRdb and not from the paper's own processing. The sample consists of more than 300,000 distinct CDR3 sequences, about 14% of them appearing once.

The origin of this receptor is a female donor with Graves disease. The J gene is TRBJ2-1, the V gene TRBV7-2; tentative D call: TRBD2 (6 bases). Sample: peripheral blood mononuclear cells (PBMCs), taken at new diagnosis, from a patient treated with antithyroid drugs. CDR3 loop: CASSLGGVYNEQFF. Here the CDR3 DNA reads TGTGCCAGCAGCTTAGGGGGGGTGTACAATGAGCAGTTCTTC.